Presented here are 14 T cell receptor beta chains from one specimen sequenced in a study of beta chain features in type 1 diabetes. Every isolated RNA sample was fully reverse transcribed, so sequencing captured expressed TCRB transcripts. The data were produced by immunoSEQ multiplex PCR, yet TCRdb's version contains in-frame clones alone and is incomplete. The repertoire consists of nearly 350,000 clones, with roughly 8% occurring once and the leading ten covering 0.44%. Input material: central memory CD4+ T cells from blood. These TCRs come from a woman in her late teens or twenties in good health.

This clone occurred a few times. The genes are TRBV7-9 and TRBJ1-1, with a tentative D call TRBD1 (5 bases). V was trimmed by 5 bases and J by 1 base, leaving 14 bases between them. CDR1 is SEHNR, CDR2 FQNEAQ, per germline (reference sequence). The CDR3 has 15 residues. The CDR3 sequence is CASSPRVTENTEAFF. The CDR3 coding sequence is TGTGCCAGCAGCCCCAGAGTGACAGAGAACACTGAAGCTTTCTTT.

This clone was seen more than once but under ten times. This chain joins TRBV5-4 and TRBJ2-1; 9 bases are a match to TRBD1. V lost 4 bases and J lost 7; bases outside the gene matches: 6. Germline CDR1 SGHNT, CDR2 YYREEE (reference sequence). The CDR3 runs 14 residues. CDR3 sequence: CASSGNRGRNEQFF. The CDR3 bases are TGTGCCAGCAGCGGCAACAGGGGGCGTAATGAGCAGTTCTTC. The variable domain in full, with the rest retrieved from reference TRBV5-4 and TRBJ2-1, is ETGVTQSPTHLIKTRGQQVTLRCSSQSGHNTVSWYQQALGQGPQFIFQYYREEENGRGNFPPRFSGLQFPNYSSELNVNALELDDSALYLCASSGNRGRNEQFFGPGTRLTVL.

The table lists this clone with a few counts. V usage is TRBV28 and J usage is TRBJ1-2; D not certain. Trimming took off 6 bases at V and 5 bases at J, with 16 bases between the two ends. The CDR3 spans 14 residues. Germline lookup yields CDR1 MDHEN and CDR2 SYDVKM. In DNA, the CDR3 is TGTGCCAGCAGCCCCACCTTCGGAGGGTATGGCTACACCTTC. It translates to CASSPTFGGYGYTF.

This rearrangement joins TRBV7-8 to TRBJ1-4; D ambiguous. The CDR3 totals 14 residues. CDR1 SGHVS and CDR2 FQNEAQ come from the germline V gene. V lost 5 bases and J 4 bases, leaving 11 bases between the germline ends. CDR3 amino acids: CASSPEQFNEKLFF. DNA of the CDR3: TGTGCCAGCAGCCCGGAACAGTTTAATGAAAAACTGTTTTTT.

Of note for this clone: This sample also contains other DNA sequences that code for the same CDR3. The V call is TRBV7-9, the J call TRBJ2-3; D gene uncertain. The CDR3 sequence is 11 residues long. Germline CDR1 is SEHNR and CDR2 is FQNEAQ (reference sequence). Trimming shortened V by 5 bases and J by 6 bases, and 6 bases separated the two germline ends. The CDR3 sequence: CASSPADTQYF. For the CDR3, the DNA is TGTGCCAGCAGCCCAGCGGATACGCAGTATTTT.

This clone was observed a few times. The V and J genes are TRBV19 and TRBJ2-7; 8 nucleotides match TRBD1. This CDR3 region has 14 residues. The V gene end was trimmed by 10 bases and the J gene end by 4 bases; junction bases not matched to a gene: 12. The germline gives CDR1 LNHDA, CDR2 SQIVND (reference sequence). This CDR3 reads CATKAGGSLYEQYF. DNA for the CDR3: TGTGCCACGAAGGCAGGGGGCAGTTTGTACGAGCAGTACTTC.

This clone was picked up one time. The chain recombines TRBV4-3 with TRBJ2-5; no clear D. CDR3 length equals 13 residues. Trimming took 6 bases from V and 2 from J, leaving 10 bases between them. Germline lookup yields CDR1 LGHNA and CDR2 YSLEER. The CDR3 loop reads CASRRRFQETQYF. Here the CDR3 DNA reads TGCGCCAGCAGGAGAAGGTTTCAAGAGACCCAGTACTTC.

Only a few counts were recorded for this clone. The J gene is TRBJ2-7, the V gene TRBV4-2, with TRBD2 matching 7 bases. The V and J ends lost 5 bases and 3 bases, in that order; junction bases with no gene match: 4. Germline values: CDR1 LGHNA, CDR2 YNFKEQ. This CDR3 contains 13 residues. CDR3 DNA: TGTGCCAGCAGCACCCTAGCGGTCTACGAGCAGTACTTC. Its translation is CASSTLAVYEQYF.

This clone was seen a handful of times. The V and J genes are TRBV25-1 and TRBJ2-1, with D possibly called TRBD1 or TRBD2 (5 bases each). The CDR3 length is 15 residues. Germline V CDR1 and CDR2: MGHDK, SYGVNS. V was clipped by 2 bases and J by 0 bases, with 8 bases between them. CDR3 nucleotides: TGTGCCAGCAGTGAAGGGGGTAACTCCTACAATGAGCAGTTCTTC. Protein sequence: CASSEGGNSYNEQFF.

The sample holds a few counts of this clone. The chain employs TRBV28 and TRBJ2-5; D may be TRBD2 (6 bases). Trimming took 3 bases from V and 5 from J, leaving 13 bases between them. The CDR3 has 14 residues. The germline CDR1 and CDR2 sequences are MDHEN and SYDVKM. The CDR3 loop reads CASSFRRGWETQYF. The CDR3, as DNA: TGTGCCAGCAGTTTCCGGAGGGGATGGGAGACCCAGTACTTC.

The rearrangement links TRBV4-1 to TRBJ2-6; D might be TRBD1 or TRBD2, each matching 5 bases. This CDR3 contains 17 residues. Trimming took 1 base from V and 1 from J, leaving 11 bases between them. Germline CDR1 reads MGHRA; CDR2 reads YSYEKL. CDR3 DNA sequence: TGCGCCAGCAGCCAAGCAGGGAGAGGATCTGGGGCCAACGTCCTGACTTTC. Its protein product is CASSQAGRGSGANVLTF.

The chain recombines TRBV7-2 with TRBJ1-1; tentatively, D is TRBD1 (5 bases). The CDR3 has 16 residues. Trimming left V 0 bases short and J 7 bases short, with 18 bases between. Germline V CDR1 and CDR2: SGHTA, FQGNSA. Here the CDR3 DNA reads TGTGCCAGCAGCTTAGCCCCTCCTCGGGACGGGGATGAAGCTTTCTTT. Residues: CASSLAPPRDGDEAFF.

The V call is TRBV18, the J call TRBJ2-6, with D possibly TRBD2 on 5 matching bases. Germline V lookup: CDR1 KGHSH, CDR2 LQKENI. The CDR3 contains 17 residues. The ends were cut back, 2 bases at V and 4 bases at J, with 15 bases in the middle. CDR3 in amino acids: CASSPDLSGRGANVLTF. In DNA form, the CDR3 reads TGTGCCAGCTCACCAGACTTGTCGGGGAGAGGGGCCAACGTCCTGACTTTC. Based on the CDR3 plus reference TRBV18 and TRBJ2-6, the full variable domain is NAGVMQNPRHLVRRRGQEARLRCSPMKGHSHVYWYRQLPEEGLKFMVYLQKENIIDESGMPKERFSAEFPKEGPSILRIQQVVRGDSAAYFCASSPDLSGRGANVLTFGAGSRLTVL.

This CDR3 is CASSLDGWSYEQYF. The CDR3 DNA sequence: TGTGCCAGCAGCTTAGATGGATGGTCCTACGAGCAGTACTTC. The genes are TRBV7-6 and TRBJ2-7; D is unresolved. The CDR3 spans 14 residues. The V gene's germline CDR1 is SGHVS and CDR2 FNYEAQ. V shed 1 base and J shed 1 base, with 8 bases lying between them.